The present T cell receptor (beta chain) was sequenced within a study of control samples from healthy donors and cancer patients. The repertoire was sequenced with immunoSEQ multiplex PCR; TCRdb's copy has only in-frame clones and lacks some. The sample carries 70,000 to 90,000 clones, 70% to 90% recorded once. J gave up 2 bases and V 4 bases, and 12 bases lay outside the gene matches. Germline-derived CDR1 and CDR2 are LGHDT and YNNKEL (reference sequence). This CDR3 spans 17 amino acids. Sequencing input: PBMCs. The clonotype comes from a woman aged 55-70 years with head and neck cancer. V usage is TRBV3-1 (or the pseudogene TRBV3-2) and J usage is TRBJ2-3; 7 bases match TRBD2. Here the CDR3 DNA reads TGTGCCAGCAGCCGAGGGTTTGCTAGCGGTGACACAGATACGCAGTATTTT. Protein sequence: CASSRGFASGDTDTQYF.